This T cell receptor (beta chain) was observed in a study of T cell repertoires in cytomegalovirus infection. About the study: HLA-C-restricted CMV epitopes, recently identified, and well-studied HLA-B-restricted ones were used by the study.

CDR1 is SQVTM and CDR2 is ANQGSEA in the germline V gene. The CDR3 is 12 residues long. The V end lost 6 bases, the J end lost 4 bases, and 12 bases lay between the germline ends. On this clonotype itself: Its antigen remains unknown.

In TCRdb, the reads were re-called with MiXCR into one record per CDR3 protein. The table has roughly 800,000 distinct CDR3 sequences, about 27% seen once; the top ten hold about an eighth. The chain recombines TRBV29-1 with TRBJ1-1; D is ambiguous. This specimen was cultured CD8+ T cells from PBMCs, taken from culture after CMV antigen stimulation. The clonotype originates from a human donor in good health (CMV status not recorded). Some clones in this sample may be carry-over from other donors' samples. The CDR3 loop is CSVPGFATEAFF. CDR3 nucleotide sequence: TGCAGCGTGCCCGGGTTTGCCACTGAAGCTTTCTTT.